The clone carrying this T cell receptor (beta chain) was observed a single time. The sample is drawn from a study of somatic mutations in cytotoxic T cells in rheumatoid arthritis. Study at large: Prior to any treatment and right after diagnosis, patient blood (roughly 30 ml EDTA) was drawn. In some cases, T-cell populations stained with V beta antibodies were flow-sorted at nearly 100% purity, and these included V beta1+ cells sequenced for TCRB.

In the original workflow: There were rare matches between patient CD8+ clones larger than 1% and published virus-specific TCRB sequences. The repertoire was sequenced with immunoSEQ multiplex PCR; TCRdb's copy has only in-frame clones and lacks some. V, J and clone size were drawn from that table, and D and trimming were deduced from the DNA. The sample records roughly 32,000 clones, around four fifths being singletons. The sequenced material came from CD8+ T cells sorted from blood. This TCR derives from an adult with rheumatoid arthritis.

The CDR3 is CASSEWAGEAYEQYF. In DNA, the CDR3 is TGTGCCAGCAGTGAATGGGCGGGGGAGGCCTACGAGCAGTACTTC. The rearrangement joins TRBV6-1 to TRBJ2-7; 7 nucleotides line up with TRBD2. CDR1 and CDR2 from the germline V gene are MNHNS and SASEGT. The CDR3 covers 15 residues. Germline trimming cut 2 bases from V and 2 bases from J; bases unmatched to any gene: 6.